This T cell receptor (beta chain) was captured by sequencing in a study of shared clonotypes between healthy human individuals. Findings and limits, study-wide: Tissues were not sampled, only blood, and their repertoires likely differ.

Germline V gene lookup returns CDR1 SGHRS and CDR2 YFSETQ. V was pared by 4 bases and J by 1 base, with 4 bases of the junction left unmatched. CDR3 size: 14 residues. There are a few counts of this clone. Its matching antigen is unknown. Method: immunoSEQ multiplex PCR; TCRdb's copy keeps in-frame clones and lacks some. Of about 520,000 clones in the sample, approximately 78% were seen once. The TCR comes from a woman aged 35 to 49 in good health. Some clones in this sample may be carry-over from other donors' samples. The sample consisted of PBMCs. The rearrangement links TRBV5-1 to TRBJ1-1, with 7 nucleotides matching TRBD1. The DNA of the CDR3 is TGCGCCAGCAGCACCCAGGGGGGGAACACTGAAGCTTTCTTT. Its translation: CASSTQGGNTEAFF.